Below are 30 T cell receptor beta chains sequenced from a single sample in a study of cytomegalovirus exposure and HLA in healthy donors (dated by TCRdb to the late 2010s). Library preparation used the immunoSEQ multiplex PCR assay. For the multiplex PCR, a mixture combining 60 forward primers for TCR Vbeta segments and 13 reverse primers for TCR Jbeta segments was used. In TCRdb, the immuneACCESS table is reduced to in-frame sequences with V and J assigned. These tables do not hold every clone; where another copy was compared, an unresolved V gene accounts for under half, and the others remain unexplained. This sample's table carries about 140,000 clones. The top ten clones comprise about 2.3% of the sample. Specimen: PBMCs. The receptor source for this set is a young woman in good health and CMV-seronegative.

The J gene is TRBJ2-5, the V gene TRBV30; 7 bases fit TRBD1. Germline CDR1 is GTSNPN and CDR2 is SVGIG (reference sequence). V shed 0 bases and J 5 bases; nucleotides not matched to a gene: 3. The length of the CDR3 is 13 residues. The CDR3 spells CAWSVGRGETQYF. Here the CDR3 DNA reads TGTGCCTGGAGTGTGGGCAGGGGGGAGACCCAGTACTTC.

The chain carries TRBV5-1 and TRBJ2-1; 7 bases fit TRBD1. With V trimmed by 2 bases and J by 9 bases, 8 bases remained unmatched. Germline values: CDR1 SGHRS, CDR2 YFSETQ. This CDR3 has 14 amino acids. CDR3 DNA: TGCGCCAGCAGCTTAGGACAGGCCGTTGGTGAGCAGTTCTTC. This sequence encodes CASSLGQAVGEQFF.

The chain employs TRBV25-1 and TRBJ2-4, with 7 positions matching TRBD1. The CDR3 consists of 16 residues. The V gene's germline CDR1 is MGHDK and CDR2 SYGVNS. J gave up 8 bases and V 2 bases, and 12 bases lay outside the gene matches. The CDR3 reads CASSEGTVLFGDIQYF. Written as DNA, the CDR3 is TGTGCCAGCAGTGAAGGGACAGTCTTATTCGGGGACATTCAGTACTTC.

The chain links TRBV4-1 to TRBJ1-4; 9 positions match TRBD1. CDR1 MGHRA and CDR2 YSYEKL come from the germline V gene. Germline trimming cut 3 bases from V and 8 bases from J; bases unmatched to any gene: 7. CDR3 size: 15 residues. The CDR3 nucleotides read TGCGCCAGCAGCCAGGCCGGGACAGGGACCGAAAAACTGTTTTTT. This sequence encodes CASSQAGTGTEKLFF.

The chain is built from TRBV4-2 and TRBJ1-2; 8 bases are a match to TRBD1. Germline V CDR1 and CDR2: LGHNA, YNFKEQ. This CDR3 has 15 residues. J gave up 6 bases and V 1 base, and 7 bases lay outside the gene matches. CDR3 nucleotides: TGTGCCAGCAGCCAAGTCCAGGACAGGGCTGATGGCTACACCTTC. This codes for CASSQVQDRADGYTF.

The V and J genes are TRBV7-8 and TRBJ1-5; D call uncertain. V was shortened by 1 base and J by 0 bases, with 10 bases between the two germline ends. Germline values: CDR1 SGHVS, CDR2 FQNEAQ. The CDR3 sequence is 16 residues long. CDR3 coding DNA: TGTGCCAGCAGCTTAGAGGGAGCTTATAGCAATCAGCCCCAGCATTTT. As protein: CASSLEGAYSNQPQHF.

This rearrangement joins TRBV2 to TRBJ2-2; 7 bases agree with TRBD2. The CDR3 spans 14 residues. Trimming took 8 bases from V and 4 from J; bases not matched to a gene: 7. Germline loops: CDR1 SNHLY, CDR2 FYNNEI. The DNA of the CDR3 is TGTGCCAGCGGGAGGGAAACCCTCACCGGGGAGCTGTTTTTT. Translated: CASGRETLTGELFF.

The chain links TRBV29-1 to TRBJ2-7; no clear D. Per germline, CDR1 SQVTM and CDR2 ANQGSEA. With 6 bases removed from V and 3 bases from J, the gap between germline ends came to 15 bases. This CDR3 has 13 amino acids. Here the CDR3 reads CSVAPRQNYEQYF. The CDR3 coding sequence is TGCAGCGTCGCCCCGCGGCAGAACTACGAGCAGTACTTC.

The chain uses TRBV29-1 and TRBJ2-3; D is unresolved. CDR1 and CDR2 from the germline V gene are SQVTM and ANQGSEA. Deletions cut 6 bases from V and 4 bases from J, with 8 bases between. The CDR3 totals 11 residues. The CDR3 reads CSVPLSDTQYF. CDR3 nucleotides: TGCAGCGTCCCCTTGTCAGATACGCAGTATTTT.

V usage is TRBV5-1 and J usage is TRBJ1-5; no clear D gene. The CDR3 contains 16 residues. CDR1 is SGHRS and CDR2 is YFSETQ in the germline V gene. V lost 0 bases to trimming and J lost 3 bases, with 13 bases between them. The CDR3 DNA reads TGCGCCAGCAGCTTGGAGGCGGGGTCGAACAATCAGCCCCAGCATTTT. Protein sequence: CASSLEAGSNNQPQHF.

The J gene is TRBJ1-4, the V gene TRBV9, with 7 bases fitting TRBD1. The V gene's germline CDR1 is SGDLS and CDR2 YYNGEE. The CDR3 extends over 17 amino acids. V lost 0 bases and J lost 6; bases outside the gene matches: 11. CDR3 residues: CASSVAPFQGGDEKLFF. In nucleotides, the CDR3 is TGTGCCAGCAGCGTAGCCCCCTTCCAGGGGGGAGATGAAAAACTGTTTTTT.

As concerns this clone: This specimen includes other DNA sequences encoding the same CDR3. This chain connects TRBV7-2 to TRBJ2-2; D may be TRBD2 (5 bases). The CDR3 has 14 amino acids. V was clipped by 6 bases and J by 8 bases, with 16 bases between them. Germline V gene sequence: CDR1 SGHTA, CDR2 FQGNSA. The CDR3 sequence is CASSLTQRVGELFF. The CDR3 bases are TGTGCCAGCAGTTTGACCCAGAGGGTTGGGGAGCTGTTTTTT.

V gene TRBV6-1 combines with J gene TRBJ2-7, with 9 bases identical to TRBD2. V lost 1 base to trimming and J lost 3 bases; unmatched junction nucleotides: 16. This CDR3 region has 19 residues. Per the germline V gene, CDR1 is MNHNS and CDR2 is SASEGT. The CDR3 sequence: CASSEVGGRRGLAGYEQYV. The CDR3 DNA reads TGTGCCAGCAGTGAAGTCGGGGGACGCCGGGGACTAGCAGGCTACGAGCAGTACGTC.

The rearrangement uses TRBV19 and TRBJ2-7; the match to TRBD2 covers 7 bases. V was pared by 9 bases and J by 4 bases, with 9 bases of the junction left unmatched. CDR1 LNHDA and CDR2 SQIVND come from the germline V gene (reference sequence). The CDR3 extends over 13 amino acids. Here the CDR3 reads CASTGEGPYEQYF. DNA of the CDR3: TGTGCCAGCACCGGGGAGGGGCCGTACGAGCAGTACTTC.

The V call is TRBV27, the J call TRBJ2-4; 7 bases are a match to TRBD1. The CDR3 is made up of 16 amino acids. The V segment lost 5 bases and the J segment 3 bases; nucleotides outside the gene matches: 10. Per germline, CDR1 MNHEY and CDR2 SMNVEV (reference sequence). Here the CDR3 reads CASSRLVGGVKNIQYF. CDR3 sequence (DNA): TGTGCCAGCAGTAGGTTGGTAGGGGGCGTCAAAAACATTCAGTACTTC.

The chain links TRBV9 to TRBJ2-1, with a possible D match to TRBD2 (6 bases). Trimming removed 0 bases from V and 1 base from J, with 11 bases in between. The CDR3 has 16 residues. Germline-derived CDR1 and CDR2 are SGDLS and YYNGEE. The CDR3 is CASSVDGGMSYNEQFF. The CDR3 region has the DNA TGTGCCAGCAGCGTAGATGGCGGGATGTCCTACAATGAGCAGTTCTTC.

This chain joins TRBV5-1 and TRBJ2-7, with unresolved D. Germline CDR1 is SGHRS and CDR2 is YFSETQ. The CDR3 spans 12 residues. V lost 4 bases to trimming and J lost 5 bases, with 10 bases between them. The CDR3 reads CASSLSVNEQYF. CDR3 nucleotide sequence: TGCGCCAGCAGCCTTAGTGTAAACGAGCAGTACTTC.

Concerning this clone: Other nucleotide sequences in the sample specify the same CDR3. This sequence joins TRBV6-4 and TRBJ2-3; 9 nucleotides match TRBD2. CDR3 length equals 15 residues. Germline V lookup: CDR1 MRHNA, CDR2 SNTAGT. J was trimmed by 4 bases and V by 0 bases; bases with no gene match: 2. CDR3 residues: CASSDSSGSADTQYF. The DNA of the CDR3 is TGTGCCAGCAGTGACTCTAGCGGGAGCGCAGATACGCAGTATTTT.

This rearrangement joins TRBV30 to TRBJ2-2; perhaps TRBD2 as D (5 bases). Deletions cut 0 bases from V and 0 bases from J, with 11 bases between. The V gene's germline CDR1 is GTSNPN and CDR2 SVGIG (reference sequence). The CDR3 has 16 residues. DNA of the CDR3: TGTGCCTGGAGTGTCGTGGAGGTTGCGAACACCGGGGAGCTGTTTTTT. The encoded protein is CAWSVVEVANTGELFF.

The CDR3 region is CASSLSLTSGSGNEQFF. DNA of the CDR3: TGTGCCAGCAGCTTATCCTTGACTAGCGGGAGTGGGAATGAGCAGTTCTTC. The chain recombines TRBV5-8 with TRBJ2-1; 12 nucleotides agree with TRBD2. The CDR3 runs to 17 residues. With 2 bases clipped from V and 7 bases from J, the junction kept 10 bases outside the gene matches. Germline CDR1 and CDR2: SGHTS and YDEGEE.

This chain links TRBV29-1 with TRBJ1-1; D is ambiguous. Per the germline V gene, CDR1 is SQVTM and CDR2 is ANQGSEA. CDR3 length: 13 amino acids. Trimming left V 6 bases short and J 0 bases short, with 11 bases between. Here the CDR3 reads CSVYRGVNTEAFF. The CDR3 bases are TGCAGCGTATACCGGGGAGTGAACACTGAAGCTTTCTTT.

V and J are TRBV9 and TRBJ1-1; no clear D gene. With 3 bases removed from V and 6 bases from J, the gap between germline ends came to 12 bases. The CDR3 loop spans 13 amino acids. Per the germline V gene, CDR1 is SGDLS and CDR2 is YYNGEE. In DNA, the CDR3 is TGTGCCAGCAGCGGGACGGGGATAGCTGAAGCTTTCTTT. Translating it yields CASSGTGIAEAFF.

The rearrangement uses TRBV5-6 and TRBJ2-7; TRBD2 matches at 8 bases. V trimming: 3 bases; J trimming: 1 base; junction bases outside the gene matches: 3. There are 14 residues in the CDR3. Germline-derived CDR1 and CDR2 are SGHDT and YYEEEE. The CDR3 DNA reads as TGTGCCAGCAGCTACGGACTAGCTTCCTACGAGCAGTACTTC. This codes for CASSYGLASYEQYF.

The rearrangement links TRBV5-1 to TRBJ2-3; 14 bases line up with TRBD2. Losses at the gene ends were 2 bases for V and 1 base for J; bases not matched to a gene: 6. Germline V lookup: CDR1 SGHRS, CDR2 YFSETQ. The CDR3 loop spans 18 amino acids. The CDR3 nucleotides are TGCGCCAGCAGCTTACCCGGGACTAGCGGGAGTGGCACAGATACGCAGTATTTT. Its translation is CASSLPGTSGSGTDTQYF.

The chain recombines TRBV5-5 with TRBJ2-1, with 13 positions matching TRBD2. Germline-derived CDR1 and CDR2 are SGHKS and YYEKEE (reference sequence). Trimming at V came to 4 bases and at J to 9 bases, leaving 7 bases not matched to a gene. CDR3 length: 15 amino acids. The CDR3 DNA reads TGTGCCAGCAGCCTACGACTAGCGGGAGGTATTGAGCAGTTCTTC. Its translation is CASSLRLAGGIEQFF. The complete variable domain, with remaining parts taken from reference TRBV5-5 and TRBJ2-1, reads DAGVTQSPTHLIKTRGQQVTLRCSPISGHKSVSWYQQVLGQGPQFIFQYYEKEERGRGNFPDRFSARQFPNYSSELNVNALLLGDSALYLCASSLRLAGGIEQFFGPGTRLTVL.

The V gene is TRBV6-1, the J gene TRBJ2-3; 8 bases align to TRBD2. The CDR3 has 12 residues. Looked up from germline, CDR1 is MNHNS and CDR2 is SASEGT. V shed 5 bases and J 7 bases; nucleotides not matched to a gene: 2. The CDR3 loop reads CASSLAGYTQYF. DNA of the CDR3: TGTGCCAGCAGTCTAGCGGGTTATACGCAGTATTTT.

The gene calls are TRBV6-1 and TRBJ2-7; 9 bases are a match to TRBD2. CDR1 MNHNS and CDR2 SASEGT come from the germline V gene. The CDR3 is made up of 13 amino acids. V shed 7 bases, J shed 5 bases, and the junction held 6 bases outside the gene matches. Written as DNA, the CDR3 is TGTGCCAGCATGAGCGGGAGGTACAACGAGCAGTACTTC. Encoded protein: CASMSGRYNEQYF.

This chain links TRBV5-1 with TRBJ1-4; D call uncertain. The CDR3 has 15 amino acids. V was trimmed by 7 bases and J by 8 bases, leaving 21 bases between them. Germline V gene lookup returns CDR1 SGHRS and CDR2 YFSETQ. CDR3: CASGPWGVEGEKLFF. Here the CDR3 DNA reads TGCGCCAGCGGGCCGTGGGGAGTCGAAGGGGAAAAACTGTTTTTT.

V gene TRBV4-2 combines with J gene TRBJ2-3, with 9 positions matching TRBD2. V dropped 0 bases and J dropped 3; count of bases not matched to a gene: 10. The CDR3 has 18 residues. Germline V gene sequence: CDR1 LGHNA, CDR2 YNFKEQ. The CDR3 loop reads CASSQEFAGGPVTDTQYF. The CDR3 DNA reads TGTGCCAGCAGCCAAGAATTTGCGGGAGGGCCTGTGACAGATACGCAGTATTTT.

The chain has TRBV19 and TRBJ1-1; TRBD1 might be the D (6 bases). The CDR3 runs to 15 residues. V was cut by 6 bases and J by 2 bases, with 16 bases left in between. From germline, CDR1 is LNHDA and CDR2 SQIVND (reference sequence). The CDR3 reads CASRTTGTPNTEAFF. CDR3 in DNA: TGTGCCAGTAGGACCACCGGGACACCTAACACTGAAGCTTTCTTT.